This TCR beta chain appears in the sequencing data of a study of CD8 T cells in ankylosing spondylitis (dated by TCRdb to the late 2010s). Study-level background: To find TCR variants linked to disease, the study profiled T cell receptor beta repertoires in ankylosing spondylitis patients and healthy donors. The full study cohort comprised around 25 ankylosing spondylitis patients and approximately 100 healthy donors. Samples of peripheral blood were taken, and for ankylosing spondylitis patients, synovial fluid was collected as well.

Sequencing instrument: Illumina HiSeq 2500. TCR beta libraries were prepared by quantitative 5'-RACE with molecular barcodes. The original methods were these. Disease-linked TCR variants were identified with a new computational method built on a probabilistic model of VDJ rearrangement. TCRdb reworked the public reads: Q25 trimming with fastp, MiXCR clone assembly, productive beta chains retained. When rows share a CDR3 protein, they turn into one entry using the most common DNA and genes. These V and J calls derive from TCRdb rather than the authors' analysis. Present in this sample are approximately 300,000 distinct CDR3 sequences, 15% to 20% of which were seen just once. Roughly 7.3% of the sample belongs to the ten largest clones. This clonotype was found many times. It lacks a known antigen. Base qualities are not provided; no much larger clone lies one nucleotide away. After removal of 6 bases from V and 2 bases from J, the junction retains 8 bases not matched to a gene. Reading from cysteine to phenylalanine, the CDR3 counts 15 amino acids. The read is trimmed to its CDR3 DNA, 45 bases read in frame from base 1.

Study-wide conclusions, independent of this receptor: Some motif variants had previously been reported in the synovial fluid and blood of reactive arthritis patients, which suggests shared mechanisms of disease initiation. The disease-linked clones were reported to be significantly enriched in matched synovial fluid samples from ankylosing spondylitis patients. The disease-linked clones had a CD8+ phenotype and were found at relatively low frequencies in peripheral blood. A TCR beta motif of several highly homologous amino acid variants appeared characteristic of blood from ankylosing spondylitis patients.

The sequence is built from TRBV12-3 or TRBV12-4 and TRBJ2-3; TRBD2 aligns with 7 central bases. The receptor comes from a male donor with ankylosing spondylitis or in good health (not recorded which). Sequenced sample: blood, either unsorted or a sorted T cell fraction (not recorded which). The bases are TGTGCCAGCAGCCCTAGCGGAACCCACACAGATACGCAGTATTTT. The translation is CASSPSGTHTDTQYF.